This TCR beta chain was profiled in a study of long-term antiretroviral therapy in people with HIV. For the study at large: By about a decade, the earliest samples predate the 2015 immediate-ART recommendation.

This clone showed up just once. This CDR3 is built from 15 residues. V lost 4 bases and J lost 0, with 13 bases in between. Germline loops: CDR1 SGHDN, CDR2 FVKESK. immunoSEQ v3.0 was run at survey level. TCRdb keeps only in-frame clones here, not all; method: immunoSEQ multiplex PCR. The repertoire includes 13,000 to 15,000 clones, 75% to 85% of them detected once, and roughly 18% sits in the top ten. The TCR comes from a man aged 40-49 years with HIV. The specimen comprised unsorted PBMCs, sampled 1.3 years before starting antiretroviral therapy. V and J are TRBV14 and TRBJ2-7; possible D gene TRBD1, 6 bases. CDR3 DNA: TGTGCCAGCAGCCTAAACAGGGTTAGCTCCTACGAGCAGTACTTC. This translates into CASSLNRVSSYEQYF.